The subject of this entry is one T cell receptor beta chain. Its antigen is unknown. This record comes from a study of OX40 agonist ivuxolimab in advanced cancers. Study-wide context: In three patients, partial responses were observed, one with hepatocellular carcinoma and two with cutaneous melanoma.

Measured with immunoSEQ multiplex PCR; TCRdb has only the in-frame clones, and not every one. The sample carries 90,000 to 95,000 clones, about 90% recorded once. There are 13 residues in the CDR3. The V end lost 8 bases, the J end lost 2 bases, and 13 bases lay between the germline ends. General observations from the study: Certain nonresponders additionally had low normalized T-cell clonal expansion. CD8+ T cells averaged more expanded clones than CD4+.

The gene calls are TRBV5-3 and TRBJ2-5; tentatively, D is TRBD2 (7 bases). TRBV5-3 falls under the ORF class, with uncertain function. The TCR was taken from an adult with an advanced solid tumor such as melanoma, head and neck, liver or kidney cancer. The sequenced sample was CD4+ or CD8+ T cells sorted from blood, obtained in a trial of the OX40 agonist ivuxolimab. DNA for the CDR3: TGTGCCAGCAGCGCGGGGGCGCAAGAGACCCAGTACTTC. Translating gives CASSAGAQETQYF.